The 8 T cell receptor beta chains reported below all come from one sample, sequenced in a study of T cells in Graves' hyperthyroidism and ophthalmopathy. The TCR beta CDR3 regions underwent amplification using RNA transcripts as the source. Researchers ran a first-round RT-PCR on the TCR CDR3 using the HTBI primer set. TCRdb recomputed calls from the multiplex PCR reads with MiXCR, one row per CDR3 protein. The sample carries over 700,000 distinct CDR3 sequences, 35% recorded once. Sequencing was done on a sample of blood. The origin of the receptors is a woman aged 35 to 49 with Graves' hyperthyroidism.

This clonotype was seen many times. V usage is TRBV10-3 and J usage is TRBJ2-7, with D perhaps TRBD2 (5 bases). Between the trimmed V and J ends, which lost 10 bases and 1 base, there was a span of 14 bases. The length of the CDR3 is 13 residues. Germline V gene sequence: CDR1 ENHRY, CDR2 SYGVKD. The CDR3 sequence: CATSDGVSYEQYF. The CDR3 nucleotides are TGTGCCACCTCGGACGGGGTTTCCTACGAGCAGTACTTC.

This clonotype was found many times. The chain uses TRBV20-1 and TRBJ2-5, with TRBD1 matching 8 bases. Germline values: CDR1 DFQATT, CDR2 SNEGSKA (reference sequence). V lost 5 bases, J lost 3 bases, and 8 bases stayed unmatched. The CDR3 runs to 14 residues. CDR3 nucleotide sequence: TGCAGTGCTCGACAGGGGACAGCCGAAGAGACCCAGTACTTC. This codes for CSARQGTAEETQYF.

There are many counts of this clonotype. V is TRBV12-3 or TRBV12-4 and J is TRBJ1-2; unclear D gene. Trimming took 3 bases from V and 4 from J, leaving 3 bases between them. This CDR3 is 11 amino acids long. This CDR3 is CASSLLYGYTF. The CDR3 DNA sequence: TGTGCCAGCAGTTTGCTCTATGGCTACACCTTC.

As regards this clonotype: It may be a read error: a sequence one base away is much more abundant. The chain recombines TRBV7-8 with TRBJ2-5, with a possible D match to TRBD1 (6 bases). In germline, CDR1 is SGHVS, CDR2 FQNEAQ. CDR3 length equals 13 residues. The CDR3 coding sequence is TGTGCCAGCAATAACCGGGACACAGAGACCCCGTACTTC. Its translation is CASNNRDTETPYF.

Comment on this clonotype: The junction departs from germline at one end; a sequencing error may be responsible. This sequence joins TRBV11-2 and TRBJ2-2; either TRBD1 or TRBD2 may fit D (5 bases each). The CDR3 contains 17 residues. Germline-derived CDR1 and CDR2 are SGHAT and FQNNGV. This chain's CDR3 is CASSPAPGLMGTEELFF. CDR3 in DNA: TGTGCCAGCAGCCCCGCTCCGGGGCTGATGGGTACCGAGGAGCTGTTTTTT. The full variable domain, with the rest looked up from reference TRBV11-2 and TRBJ2-2, is EAGVAQSPRYKIIEKRQSVAFWCNPISGHATLYWYQQILGQGPKLLIQFQNNGVVDDSQLPKDRFSAERLKGVDSTLKIQPAKLEDSAVYLCASSPAPGLMGTEELFFGEGSRLTVL.

The chain joins TRBV12-3 or TRBV12-4 to TRBJ1-5; TRBD1 aligns across 8 bases. The CDR3 loop spans 13 amino acids. Unmatched junction bases numbered 4, after V lost 5 bases and J lost 7 bases. CDR3 coding DNA: TGTGCCAGCAGTCGACAGGGGCAACAGCCCCAGCATTTT. It specifies CASSRQGQQPQHF.

This clonotype was detected only once. The chain carries TRBV24-1 and TRBJ1-4; 12 bases match TRBD1. Per the germline V gene, CDR1 is KGHDR and CDR2 is SFDVKD. This CDR3 has 16 amino acids. The trim removed 4 bases at V and 7 bases at J, leaving 6 bases unmatched. CDR3 nucleotides: TGTGCCACCAGTGACTCTCGGGACAGGGGGCTTGAAAAACTGTTTTTT. The encoded protein is CATSDSRDRGLEKLFF.

This clonotype showed up many times. The chain links TRBV25-1 to TRBJ1-6; the match to TRBD1 covers 7 bases. Trimming at V came to 1 base and at J to 7 bases, leaving 7 bases not matched to a gene. CDR3 length: 16 residues. CDR1 MGHDK and CDR2 SYGVNS come from the germline V gene. CDR3 protein: CASSEFRTGANSPLHF. As DNA, the CDR3 is TGTGCCAGCAGTGAATTCAGAACAGGGGCCAATTCACCCCTCCACTTT.